The rows below give T cell receptor beta chains drawn from one sample of a study of blood T cell repertoires in COVID-19. Some clones are missing from TCRdb's copy, which holds only in-frame ones; the method was immunoSEQ multiplex PCR. The sample shows around 77,000 clones, under 95% of them seen only once. Specimen: peripheral blood. The receptors come from an elderly woman with active or convalescent COVID-19. The CDR3 runs from the conserved cysteine through the conserved F or W. D genes are given only for firm matches. Rows may omit the clone size; those that give it use once, few, many or a size class.

v_gene: TRBV7-9
abundance: once
j_gene: TRBJ1-3
d_gene: TRBD1
CDR3aa: CADPRDRLSSGNTIYF
CDR3nt: TGTGCCGACCCAAGGGACAGGCTATCCTCTGGAAACACCATATATTTT

v_gene: TRBV7-2
abundance: .
j_gene: TRBJ1-4
d_gene: .
CDR3aa: CASSLGPGGNEKLFF
CDR3nt: TGTGCCAGCAGCTTAGGACCCGGGGGAAATGAAAAACTGTTTTTT

v_gene: TRBV5-4
abundance: .
j_gene: TRBJ2-7
d_gene: .
CDR3aa: CASSLTGREQYF
CDR3nt: TGTGCCAGCAGCTTGACAGGGCGGGAGCAGTACTTC

v_gene: TRBV4-1
abundance: .
j_gene: TRBJ2-1
d_gene: TRBD2
CDR3aa: CASSLEPGTSEKFF
CDR3nt: TGCGCCAGCAGCCTGGAACCCGGGACTAGTGAAAAGTTCTTC

v_gene: TRBV9
abundance: .
j_gene: TRBJ1-4
d_gene: .
CDR3aa: CASSVGGQGPEKLFF
CDR3nt: TGTGCCAGCAGCGTAGGGGGCCAGGGTCCTGAAAAACTGTTTTTT

v_gene: TRBV3-1/TRBV3-2
abundance: .
j_gene: TRBJ1-2
d_gene: .
CDR3aa: CASSQDGTPRGGYTF
CDR3nt: TGTGCCAGCAGCCAAGATGGGACACCTCGAGGAGGCTACACCTTC

v_gene: TRBV19
abundance: once
j_gene: TRBJ2-2
d_gene: TRBD2
CDR3aa: CASSTRLLAGGSNTGELFF
CDR3nt: TGTGCCAGTAGTACCCGTTTGTTAGCGGGGGGCTCGAACACCGGGGAGCTGTTTTTT

v_gene: TRBV19
abundance: .
j_gene: TRBJ2-7
d_gene: .
CDR3aa: CASRQPPLSEQYF
CDR3nt: TGTGCCAGTCGACAGCCACCACTAAGCGAGCAGTACTTC

v_gene: TRBV18
abundance: .
j_gene: TRBJ2-2
d_gene: .
CDR3aa: CASSPPGARTTGELFF
CDR3nt: TGTGCCAGCTCACCACCAGGGGCCCGAACCACCGGGGAGCTGTTTTTT

v_gene: TRBV7-8
abundance: .
j_gene: TRBJ1-3
d_gene: .
CDR3aa: CASSLARTGITGNTIYF
CDR3nt: TGTGCCAGCAGCTTAGCGCGAACAGGGATAACTGGAAACACCATATATTTT

v_gene: TRBV28
abundance: .
j_gene: TRBJ1-1
d_gene: .
CDR3aa: CASSLTPRDTEAFF
CDR3nt: TGTGCCAGCAGTCTGACGCCCAGGGACACTGAAGCTTTCTTT

v_gene: TRBV6-5
abundance: .
j_gene: TRBJ1-6
d_gene: .
CDR3aa: CASSYSAASYNSPLHF
CDR3nt: TGTGCCAGCAGTTACTCGGCGGCATCTTATAATTCACCCCTCCACTTT

v_gene: TRBV12-3/TRBV12-4
abundance: few
j_gene: TRBJ1-2
d_gene: .
CDR3aa: CASSLRNYGYTF
CDR3nt: TGTGCCAGCAGTTTACGGAACTATGGCTACACCTTC

v_gene: TRBV28
abundance: once
j_gene: TRBJ1-6
d_gene: .
CDR3aa: CASSLLGSNSPLHF
CDR3nt: TGTGCCAGCAGTTTATTGGGCAGTAATTCACCCCTCCACTTT

v_gene: TRBV7-9
abundance: .
j_gene: TRBJ2-2
d_gene: TRBD1
CDR3aa: CASSTDRAFANTGELFF
CDR3nt: TGTGCCAGCAGTACGGACAGGGCTTTCGCGAACACCGGGGAGCTGTTTTTT

v_gene: TRBV19
abundance: .
j_gene: TRBJ1-5
d_gene: TRBD1
CDR3aa: CASSKETGYQPQHF
CDR3nt: TGTGCCAGTAGTAAAGAGACAGGGTATCAGCCCCAGCATTTT

v_gene: TRBV4-1
abundance: .
j_gene: TRBJ2-3
d_gene: .
CDR3aa: CASSLRDTGTDTQYF
CDR3nt: TGCGCCAGCAGCCTCCGCGACACCGGCACAGATACGCAGTATTTT

v_gene: TRBV28
abundance: .
j_gene: TRBJ1-2
d_gene: .
CDR3aa: CASSGPGYYGYTF
CDR3nt: TGTGCCAGCAGCGGACCAGGGTACTATGGCTACACCTTC

v_gene: TRBV28
abundance: .
j_gene: TRBJ1-1
d_gene: .
CDR3aa: CASMGRGTEAFF
CDR3nt: TGTGCCAGCATGGGTAGGGGCACTGAAGCTTTCTTT

v_gene: TRBV5-4
abundance: .
j_gene: TRBJ2-2
d_gene: TRBD2
CDR3aa: CASGRRSGVTGELFF
CDR3nt: TGTGCCAGCGGAAGACGAAGCGGGGTAACCGGGGAGCTGTTTTTT

v_gene: TRBV20-1
abundance: .
j_gene: TRBJ2-7
d_gene: .
CDR3aa: CSHSTVHEQYF
CDR3nt: TGCAGCCACTCTACGGTCCACGAGCAGTACTTC

v_gene: TRBV4-1
abundance: .
j_gene: TRBJ2-1
d_gene: TRBD2
CDR3aa: CASSQDTLAGGQEQFF
CDR3nt: TGCGCCAGCAGCCAGGATACCCTAGCGGGGGGGCAGGAGCAGTTCTTC

v_gene: TRBV12-3/TRBV12-4
abundance: .
j_gene: TRBJ1-4
d_gene: .
CDR3aa: CASSFGEKLFF
CDR3nt: TGTGCCAGCAGTTTCGGGGAAAAACTGTTTTTT

v_gene: TRBV23-1
abundance: .
j_gene: TRBJ2-3
d_gene: TRBD2
CDR3aa: CASSPTNRIRLAGGSIPSTDTQYF
CDR3nt: TGCGCCAGCAGTCCGACAAACCGAATTAGACTAGCGGGGGGTTCAATACCTAGCACAGATACGCAGTATTTT

v_gene: TRBV3-1/TRBV3-2
abundance: .
j_gene: TRBJ2-2
d_gene: .
CDR3aa: CASSHSATGELFF
CDR3nt: TGTGCCAGCAGCCATAGCGCAACCGGGGAGCTGTTTTTT

v_gene: TRBV3-1/TRBV3-2
abundance: .
j_gene: TRBJ2-5
d_gene: .
CDR3aa: CASSQAGEPQILKTQYF
CDR3nt: TGTGCCAGCAGCCAAGCCGGGGAACCCCAAATCCTGAAGACCCAGTACTTC

v_gene: TRBV4-1
abundance: .
j_gene: TRBJ2-5
d_gene: TRBD1
CDR3aa: CASSQVDRVQETQYF
CDR3nt: TGCGCCAGCAGCCAAGTGGACAGGGTACAAGAGACCCAGTACTTC

v_gene: TRBV19
abundance: once
j_gene: TRBJ1-2
d_gene: .
CDR3aa: CASSIIHSYGYTF
CDR3nt: TGTGCCAGTAGTATTATTCATAGCTATGGCTACACCTTC

v_gene: TRBV11-2
abundance: .
j_gene: TRBJ2-1
d_gene: TRBD1
CDR3aa: CASSSIRDSTYNEQFF
CDR3nt: TGTGCCAGCAGCTCCATCCGGGACAGCACCTACAATGAGCAGTTCTTC

v_gene: TRBV19
abundance: .
j_gene: TRBJ2-2
d_gene: TRBD2
CDR3aa: CASSGTSGGAGELFF
CDR3nt: TGTGCCAGTAGTGGAACTAGCGGGGGGGCCGGGGAGCTGTTTTTT

v_gene: TRBV5-4
abundance: .
j_gene: TRBJ1-2
d_gene: .
CDR3aa: CASSPPGYGYTF
CDR3nt: TGTGCCAGCAGCCCGCCGGGTTATGGCTACACCTTC

v_gene: TRBV6-5
abundance: .
j_gene: TRBJ2-2
d_gene: .
CDR3aa: CASSYSPDRYTGELFF
CDR3nt: TGTGCCAGCAGTTACTCGCCGGACAGATACACCGGGGAGCTGTTTTTT